A single sample is the source of the 29 T cell receptor beta chains below, sequenced in a study of T cells in Graves' hyperthyroidism and ophthalmopathy. Amplification of TCR beta CDR3 regions used RNA as the template. A set of HTBI primers served as the primers for a first-round RT-PCR of the TCR CDR3. One entry per CDR3 protein, called by TCRdb with MiXCR from the multiplex PCR reads. The table shows 500,000 to 750,000 distinct CDR3 sequences, with around 46% occurring only once. Sequenced: peripheral blood or thyroid tissue (not recorded which). These receptors were taken from a woman aged 18-29 years with Graves' hyperthyroidism.

This chain uses TRBV5-6 with TRBJ1-1; the match to TRBD1 covers 7 bases. Germline V gives CDR1 SGHDT, CDR2 YYEEEE. The CDR3 length is 15 residues. With V trimmed by 3 bases and J by 6 bases, 11 bases remained unmatched. The CDR3 sequence is CASSSDRVVFAEAFF. In nucleotides, the CDR3 is TGTGCCAGCAGCTCCGACAGGGTCGTGTTCGCTGAAGCTTTCTTT.

A single count supports this clonotype. The J gene is TRBJ2-5, the V gene TRBV29-1; 7 bases are a match to TRBD1. With V trimmed by 8 bases and J by 9 bases, 18 bases remained unmatched. Germline-derived CDR1 and CDR2 are SQVTM and ANQGSEA. The CDR3 loop spans 14 amino acids. This CDR3 reads CSILTGKYQRSQYF. The DNA for the CDR3 is TGCAGCATCCTGACAGGGAAGTATCAGAGGTCCCAGTACTTC.

The J gene is TRBJ2-7, the V gene TRBV29-1; 8 bases are a match to TRBD2. This CDR3 contains 13 residues. CDR1 and CDR2 (germline): SQVTM, ANQGSEA. J lost 4 bases, V lost 6 bases, and 8 bases had no gene match. The CDR3 protein is CSVTSREGYEQYF. The CDR3, as DNA: TGCAGCGTCACGTCCCGGGAGGGTTACGAGCAGTACTTC.

This clonotype was picked up a small number of times. The rearrangement uses TRBV7-9 and TRBJ2-7; D remains unclear. The J call may be in error: the DNA end matches TRBJ2-1 better. The CDR3 has 12 residues. Germline V CDR1 and CDR2: SEHNR, FQNEAQ (reference sequence). The CDR3, as DNA: TGTGCCAGCAGCCAGACTCGTAATGAGCAGTTCTTC. This codes for CASSQTRNEQFF.

Only a few counts were recorded for this clonotype. The chain joins TRBV6-1 to TRBJ1-1, with 7 bases fitting TRBD1. Trimming at V came to 5 bases and at J to 6 bases, leaving 15 bases not matched to a gene. This CDR3 has 16 amino acids. Germline assignment: CDR1 MNHNS and CDR2 SASEGT. CDR3: CASSPLDRVVVSEAFF. CDR3 bases: TGTGCCAGCAGTCCCTTAGACAGGGTGGTCGTGTCTGAAGCTTTCTTT.

CDR3 coding DNA: TGTGCCAGCTCACCACCTCCCAATGGGGAGACCCAGTACTTC. It codes for CASSPPPNGETQYF. This chain connects TRBV18 to TRBJ2-5; no reliable D call. V shed 0 bases and J shed 5 bases, with 10 bases lying between them. Germline-derived CDR1 and CDR2 are KGHSH and LQKENI. The CDR3 has 14 residues.

Remarks on this clonotype: An end of the junction does not agree with germline; a read error may underlie this. The V call is TRBV19, the J call TRBJ1-4; unclear D gene. CDR3 length: 14 amino acids. CDR1 and CDR2 (germline): LNHDA, SQIVND (reference sequence). The CDR3 spells CACSRGATNEKLSF. In DNA, the CDR3 is TGTGCCTGCTCGAGAGGCGCAACTAATGAAAAACTGTCTTTT.

Only a few counts were recorded for this clonotype. The V and J genes are TRBV12-3 or TRBV12-4 and TRBJ1-1, with D unclear. Trimming pared 5 bases from V and 7 bases from J, leaving 14 bases between. The CDR3 extends over 13 amino acids. The CDR3 nucleotides read TGTGCCAGCAGTCCGGGGTCGGGTGATGAAGCTTTCTTT. Translating gives CASSPGSGDEAFF.

The rearrangement links TRBV5-4 to TRBJ2-7; possible D gene TRBD1, 5 bases. Trimming stripped 4 bases from V and 1 base from J, with 15 bases between. This CDR3 region has 15 residues. Germline V gene sequence: CDR1 SGHNT, CDR2 YYREEE (reference sequence). The CDR3 spells CASSPRTTLSYEQYF. In DNA, the CDR3 is TGTGCCAGCAGCCCACGGACAACCCTTTCCTACGAGCAGTACTTC.

On this clonotype itself: The CDR3 ends on some other residue instead of the conserved phenylalanine or tryptophan, so this is likely a read error. The DNA is left out, because the CDR3 cannot be placed on it with certainty; the CDR3 is given as TCRdb lists it. The rearrangement joins TRBV2 to TRBJ1-2; the table's D call, TRBD1, was not checked against the DNA. Per the germline V gene, CDR1 is SNHLY and CDR2 is FYNNEI. A total of 9 residues make up the CDR3, ends included. The CDR3 region is CASLSGTAL.

This clonotype came up many times. The CDR3 reads CSVLITEAFF. CDR3 coding DNA: TGCAGCGTTCTCATCACTGAAGCTTTCTTT. This chain connects TRBV29-1 to TRBJ1-1; D call uncertain. Trimming shortened V by 5 bases and J by 4 bases, and 5 bases separated the two germline ends. This CDR3 is 10 amino acids long. From germline, CDR1 is SQVTM and CDR2 ANQGSEA.

About this clonotype itself: A much bigger clone sits one base away, suggesting this may be a read error. The chain carries TRBV10-1 and TRBJ2-7, with a tentative D call TRBD1 (5 bases). There are 17 residues in the CDR3. CDR1 and CDR2 from the germline V gene are WNHNN and SYGVQD (reference sequence). The CDR3 region has the DNA TGTGCCAGCAGTTACAGGCTTAGTACTAACGGAACCTACGAGCAGTACTTC. This translates into CASSYRLSTNGTYEQYF.

V gene TRBV2 combines with J gene TRBJ1-1, with D unclear. Trimming stripped 10 bases from V and 1 base from J, with 10 bases between. From germline, CDR1 is SNHLY and CDR2 FYNNEI. The CDR3 consists of 12 residues. CDR3 amino acids: CATPARNTEAFF. The CDR3 DNA reads as TGTGCCACACCCGCTCGGAACACTGAAGCTTTCTTT.

This clonotype was seen repeatedly, ten times or more. V and J are TRBV10-3 and TRBJ2-7, with D perhaps TRBD2 (6 bases). This CDR3 is 15 amino acids long. Germline CDR1 ENHRY, CDR2 SYGVKD. With 3 bases removed from V and 5 bases from J, the gap between germline ends came to 17 bases. CDR3 sequence (DNA): TGTGCCATCAGTGAAGGCATAGGGGAGGCGGACGAGCAGTACTTC. Encoded protein: CAISEGIGEADEQYF.

This clonotype was seen a handful of times. The V gene is TRBV6-5, the J gene TRBJ2-2, with 9 bases aligning to TRBD2. The V segment lost 6 bases and the J segment 6 bases; nucleotides outside the gene matches: 8. Germline V CDR1 and CDR2: MNHEY, SVGAGI. This CDR3 is built from 15 residues. CDR3 in DNA: TGTGCCAGCAGCCCCCCTAGCGGGAAGGCCGGGGAGCTGTTTTTT. Its translation: CASSPPSGKAGELFF.

This clonotype has more than one count but fewer than ten. Being one base from a much bigger clone, this may be a read error. V and J are TRBV25-1 and TRBJ2-7, with TRBD1 as a possible D gene (6 bases). Per the germline V gene, CDR1 is MGHDK and CDR2 is SYGVNS. The CDR3 covers 13 residues. The CDR3 region is CASSEGAPYEQHF. The CDR3 nucleotides are TGTGCCAGCAGTGAGGGGGCCCCCTACGAGCAGCACTTC.

This clonotype was counted at least ten times. V is TRBV19 and J is TRBJ2-7, with 8 bases lining up with TRBD1. There are 15 residues in the CDR3. V gave up 1 base and J gave up 1 base; unmatched junction bases: 3. CDR1 and CDR2 (germline): LNHDA, SQIVND (reference sequence). The CDR3 protein is CASSIGGQESYEQYF. The CDR3 bases are TGTGCCAGTAGTATAGGGGGACAGGAGTCCTACGAGCAGTACTTC. The entire variable domain, with the rest obtained from reference TRBV19 and TRBJ2-7, is as follows: DGGITQSPKYLFRKEGQNVTLSCEQNLNHDAMYWYRQDPGQGLRLIYYSQIVNDFQKGDIAEGYSVSREKKESFPLTVTSAQKNPTAFYLCASSIGGQESYEQYFGPGTRLTVT.

The rearrangement joins TRBV9 to TRBJ1-2, with a possible D match to TRBD1 (5 bases). The CDR3 extends over 12 amino acids. Germline-derived CDR1 and CDR2 are SGDLS and YYNGEE. V lost 1 base and J lost 11, with 12 bases in between. The CDR3 coding sequence is TGTGCCAGCAGCGTAAGGGAGGGGTCATACACCTTC. Protein: CASSVREGSYTF.

The V call is TRBV7-2, the J call TRBJ1-1; D unresolved. Germline lookup yields CDR1 SGHTA and CDR2 FQGNSA. This CDR3 has 12 residues. V gave up 3 bases and J gave up 8 bases, with 10 bases separating them. CDR3 protein: CASSFKPPEAFF. CDR3 in DNA: TGTGCCAGCAGCTTTAAACCCCCAGAAGCTTTCTTT. The full variable domain, with the rest looked up from reference TRBV7-2 and TRBJ1-1, is GAGVSQSPSNKVTEKGKDVELRCDPISGHTALYWYRQSLGQGLEFLIYFQGNSAPDKSGLPSDRFSAERTGGSVSTLTIQRTQQEDSAVYLCASSFKPPEAFFGQGTRLTVV.

The J gene is TRBJ1-2, the V gene TRBV15, with D perhaps matching TRBD1 (5 bases). The CDR3 has 14 amino acids. V shed 1 base and J shed 7 bases, with 13 bases lying between them. Germline V gene sequence: CDR1 LNHNV, CDR2 YYDKDF (reference sequence). CDR3 DNA: TGTGCCACCAGCAGAGCTTCCGGAGGGGCTGGCTACACCTTC. Encoded protein: CATSRASGGAGYTF.

This clonotype was observed many times. The rearrangement links TRBV19 to TRBJ1-5, with D unclear. This CDR3 region has 11 residues. The germline gives CDR1 LNHDA, CDR2 SQIVND (reference sequence). Trimming removed 7 bases at V and 0 bases at J, with 1 base between. The CDR3 region has the DNA TGTGCCAGTAATAGCAATCAGCCCCAGCATTTT. Encoded protein: CASNSNQPQHF.

Concerning this clonotype itself: As the CDR3 is not closed by the conserved phenylalanine or tryptophan, this likely results from a read error. The rearrangement links TRBV19 to TRBJ1-1; 7 bases are a match to TRBD1. The germline V gene has CDR1 LNHDA and CDR2 SQIVND (reference sequence). The CDR3 consists of 13 residues. DNA of the CDR3: TGTACCAGTAGCACAGACAGGGACACTGAAGCTTTCCTT. Translation: CTSSTDRDTEAFL.

This clonotype was recorded many times. V gene TRBV5-4 combines with J gene TRBJ2-5, with unresolved D. V shed 4 bases and J shed 0 bases, with 10 bases lying between them. Per the germline V gene, CDR1 is SGHNT and CDR2 is YYREEE (reference sequence). The CDR3 extends over 14 amino acids. The chain's CDR3 is CASSTDGNQETQYF. Written as DNA, the CDR3 is TGTGCCAGCAGCACGGACGGAAACCAAGAGACCCAGTACTTC.

The CDR3 loop reads CSARDRRGAEKLFF. The CDR3 coding sequence is TGCAGTGCTAGAGACAGGCGAGGAGCTGAAAAACTGTTTTTT. The rearrangement uses TRBV20-1 and TRBJ1-4; no firm D call. The V and J ends lost 0 bases and 7 bases respectively, with 12 bases between them. There are 14 residues in the CDR3. Germline CDR1 reads DFQATT; CDR2 reads SNEGSKA (reference sequence).

Concerning this clonotype itself: With a much larger clone just one base away, this may be a read error. The J gene is TRBJ2-2, the V gene TRBV7-8, with no clear D. Trimming left V 5 bases short and J 7 bases short, with 5 bases between. Germline V CDR1 and CDR2: SGHVS, FQNEAQ. This CDR3 region has 11 residues. Here the CDR3 reads CASSPLGELFF. CDR3 DNA sequence: TGTGCCAGCAGCCCCCTCGGGGAGCTGTTTTTT.

This clonotype has at least ten counts. This chain connects TRBV5-4 to TRBJ1-5, with D tentatively TRBD1 (5 bases). The CDR3 is 16 amino acids. The V gene's germline CDR1 is SGHNT and CDR2 YYREEE (reference sequence). Trimming left V 2 bases short and J 0 bases short, with 12 bases between. The CDR3 region has the DNA TGTGCCAGCAGCTTCGGGGGGACGGGTAGCAATCAGCCCCAGCATTTT. Translating it yields CASSFGGTGSNQPQHF. Full variable domain (rest looked up from reference TRBV5-4 and TRBJ1-5): ETGVTQSPTHLIKTRGQQVTLRCSSQSGHNTVSWYQQALGQGPQFIFQYYREEENGRGNFPPRFSGLQFPNYSSELNVNALELDDSALYLCASSFGGTGSNQPQHFGDGTRLSIL.

This clonotype was recorded at least ten times. The chain couples TRBV19 to TRBJ2-7; 12 bases align to TRBD1. The germline V gene has CDR1 LNHDA and CDR2 SQIVND (reference sequence). This CDR3 contains 14 residues. The V gene end was trimmed by 10 bases and the J gene end by 7 bases; junction bases not matched to a gene: 11. The CDR3 region is CATPPGQGAREQYF. As DNA, the CDR3 is TGTGCCACCCCACCGGGACAGGGGGCGCGGGAGCAGTACTTC. Variable domain in full (rest from reference TRBV19 and TRBJ2-7): DGGITQSPKYLFRKEGQNVTLSCEQNLNHDAMYWYRQDPGQGLRLIYYSQIVNDFQKGDIAEGYSVSREKKESFPLTVTSAQKNPTAFYLCATPPGQGAREQYFGPGTRLTVT.

This clonotype was observed once. The chain carries TRBV24-1 and TRBJ2-5; 8 positions match TRBD1. Per the germline V gene, CDR1 is KGHDR and CDR2 is SFDVKD. The CDR3 has 16 residues. Trimming at V came to 0 bases and at J to 4 bases, leaving 6 bases not matched to a gene. The CDR3 spells CATSDLRTGPPETQYF. For the CDR3, the DNA is TGTGCCACCAGTGATTTGAGGACAGGGCCGCCAGAGACCCAGTACTTC.

This clonotype occurred once. The chain is built from TRBV7-9 and TRBJ2-7; maybe TRBD2 (6 bases). Trimming removed 0 bases from V and 5 bases from J, with 8 bases in between. Germline values: CDR1 SEHNR, CDR2 FQNEAQ (reference sequence). The CDR3 has 13 amino acids. The CDR3 DNA reads as TGTGCCAGCAGCTTAGCGTGGGGGGACGAGCAGTACTTC. Translated, it gives CASSLAWGDEQYF. Complete variable domain (other parts from reference TRBV7-9 and TRBJ2-7): DTGVSQNPRHKITKRGQNVTFRCDPISEHNRLYWYRQTLGQGPEFLTYFQNEAQLEKSRLLSDRFSAERPKGSFSTLEIQRTEQGDSAMYLCASSLAWGDEQYFGPGTRLTVT.